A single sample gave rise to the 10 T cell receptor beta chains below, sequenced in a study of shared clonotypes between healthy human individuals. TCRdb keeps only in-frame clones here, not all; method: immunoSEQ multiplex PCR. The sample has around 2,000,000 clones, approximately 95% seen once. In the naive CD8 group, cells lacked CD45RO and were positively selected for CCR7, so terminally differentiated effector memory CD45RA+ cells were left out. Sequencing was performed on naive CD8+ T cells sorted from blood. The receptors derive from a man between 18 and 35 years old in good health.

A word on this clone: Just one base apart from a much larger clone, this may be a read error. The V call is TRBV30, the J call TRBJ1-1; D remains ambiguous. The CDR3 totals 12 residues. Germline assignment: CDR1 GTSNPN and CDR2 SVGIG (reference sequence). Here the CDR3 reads CAWSPRRTEALF. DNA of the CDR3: TGTGCCTGGAGTCCCCGTCGCACTGAAGCTTTATTT. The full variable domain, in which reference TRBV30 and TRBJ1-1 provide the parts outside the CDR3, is SQTIHQWPATLVQPVGSPLSLECTVEGTSNPNLYWYRQAAGRGLQLLFYSVGIGQISSEVPQNLSASRPQDRQFILSSKKLLLSDSGFYLCAWSPRRTEALFGQGTRLTVV.

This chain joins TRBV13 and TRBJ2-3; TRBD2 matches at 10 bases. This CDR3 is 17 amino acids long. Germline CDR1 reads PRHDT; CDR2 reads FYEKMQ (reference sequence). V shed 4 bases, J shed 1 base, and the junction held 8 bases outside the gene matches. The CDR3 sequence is CASSSLLSGGGTDTQYF. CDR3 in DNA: TGTGCCAGCAGCTCGTTACTAAGCGGGGGGGGCACAGATACGCAGTATTTT. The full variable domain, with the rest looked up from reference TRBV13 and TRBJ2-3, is AAGVIQSPRHLIKEKRETATLKCYPIPRHDTVYWYQQGPGQDPQFLISFYEKMQSDKGSIPDRFSAQQFSDYHSELNMSSLELGDSALYFCASSSLLSGGGTDTQYFGPGTRLTVL.

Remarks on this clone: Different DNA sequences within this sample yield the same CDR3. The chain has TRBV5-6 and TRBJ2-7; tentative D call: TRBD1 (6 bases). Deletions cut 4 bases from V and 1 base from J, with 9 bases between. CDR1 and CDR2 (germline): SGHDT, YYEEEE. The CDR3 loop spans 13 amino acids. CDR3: CASSTDRSYEQYF. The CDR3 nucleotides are TGTGCCAGCAGCACGGACAGATCCTACGAGCAGTACTTC.

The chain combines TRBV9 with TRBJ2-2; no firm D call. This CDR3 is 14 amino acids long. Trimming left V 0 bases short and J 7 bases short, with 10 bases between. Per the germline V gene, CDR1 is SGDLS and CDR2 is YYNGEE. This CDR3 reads CASSVVQDIGELFF. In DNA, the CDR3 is TGTGCCAGCAGCGTAGTGCAGGATATCGGGGAGCTGTTTTTT.

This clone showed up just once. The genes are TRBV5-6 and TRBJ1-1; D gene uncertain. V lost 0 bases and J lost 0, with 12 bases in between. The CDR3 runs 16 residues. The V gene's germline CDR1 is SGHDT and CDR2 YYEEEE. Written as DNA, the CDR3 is TGTGCCAGCAGCTTGGGCATGGGCCTCATGAACACTGAAGCTTTCTTT. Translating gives CASSLGMGLMNTEAFF.

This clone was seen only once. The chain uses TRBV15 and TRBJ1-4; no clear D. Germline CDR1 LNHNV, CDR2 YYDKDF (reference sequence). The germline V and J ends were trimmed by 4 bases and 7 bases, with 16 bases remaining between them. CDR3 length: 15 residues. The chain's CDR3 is CATSKVPPGIEKLFF. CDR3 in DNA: TGTGCCACCAGCAAAGTTCCTCCGGGGATTGAAAAACTGTTTTTT.

CDR3 in DNA: TGTGCCAGCACCAAGACAGGGGCCAATTCACCCCTCCACTTT. Protein product: CASTKTGANSPLHF. This chain connects TRBV27 to TRBJ1-6; 8 bases align to TRBD1. The germline V gene has CDR1 MNHEY and CDR2 SMNVEV (reference sequence). The CDR3 totals 14 residues. V gave up 7 bases and J gave up 7 bases; unmatched junction bases: 6.

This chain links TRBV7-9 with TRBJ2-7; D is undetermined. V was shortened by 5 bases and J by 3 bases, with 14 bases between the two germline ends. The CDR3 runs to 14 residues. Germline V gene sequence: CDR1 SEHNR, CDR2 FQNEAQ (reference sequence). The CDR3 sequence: CASSTPGGYYEQYF. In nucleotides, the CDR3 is TGTGCCAGCAGCACCCCTGGTGGTTACTACGAGCAGTACTTC.

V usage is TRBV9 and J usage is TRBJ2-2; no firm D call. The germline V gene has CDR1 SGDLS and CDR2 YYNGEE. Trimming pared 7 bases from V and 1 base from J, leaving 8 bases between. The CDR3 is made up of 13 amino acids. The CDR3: CASEYGNTGELFF. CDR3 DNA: TGTGCCAGCGAATACGGGAACACCGGGGAGCTGTTTTTT. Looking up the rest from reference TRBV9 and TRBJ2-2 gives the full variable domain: DSGVTQTPKHLITATGQRVTLRCSPRSGDLSVYWYQQSLDQGLQFLIQYYNGEERAKGNILERFSAQQFPDLHSELNLSSLELGDSALYFCASEYGNTGELFFGEGSRLTVL.

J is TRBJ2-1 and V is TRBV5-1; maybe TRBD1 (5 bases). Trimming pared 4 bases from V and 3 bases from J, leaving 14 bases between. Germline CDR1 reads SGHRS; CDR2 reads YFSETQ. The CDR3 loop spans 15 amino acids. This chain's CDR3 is CASSAKQVYYNEQFF. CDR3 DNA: TGCGCCAGCAGCGCCAAACAGGTATACTACAATGAGCAGTTCTTC.